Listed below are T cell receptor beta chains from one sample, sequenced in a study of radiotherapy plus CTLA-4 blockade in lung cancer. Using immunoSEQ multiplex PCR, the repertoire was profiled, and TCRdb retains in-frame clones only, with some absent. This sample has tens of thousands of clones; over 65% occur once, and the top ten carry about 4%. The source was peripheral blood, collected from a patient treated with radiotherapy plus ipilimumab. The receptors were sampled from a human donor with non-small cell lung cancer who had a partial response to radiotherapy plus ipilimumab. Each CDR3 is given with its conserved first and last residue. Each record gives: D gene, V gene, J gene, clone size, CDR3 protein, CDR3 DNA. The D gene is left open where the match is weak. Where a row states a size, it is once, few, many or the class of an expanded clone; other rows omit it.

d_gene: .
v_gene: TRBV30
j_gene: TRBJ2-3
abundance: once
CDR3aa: CALGRVSGTDTQYF
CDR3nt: TGTGCCCTCGGCCGGGTTAGCGGCACAGATACGCAGTATTTT

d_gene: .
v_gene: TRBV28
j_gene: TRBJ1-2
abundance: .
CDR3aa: CASSSIFYGYTF
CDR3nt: TGTGCCAGCAGCTCTATCTTTTATGGCTACACCTTC

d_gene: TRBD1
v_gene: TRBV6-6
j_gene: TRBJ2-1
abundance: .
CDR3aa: CASTLQGALYNEQFF
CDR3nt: TGTGCCAGCACCTTACAGGGGGCGCTTTACAATGAGCAGTTCTTC

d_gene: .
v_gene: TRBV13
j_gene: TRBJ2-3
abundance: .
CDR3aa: CASSPRRAYSTDTQYF
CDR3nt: TGTGCCAGCAGCCCCCGGCGGGCATATAGCACAGATACGCAGTATTTT

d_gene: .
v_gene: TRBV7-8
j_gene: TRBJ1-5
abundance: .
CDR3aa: CASSLDHIQGPQHF
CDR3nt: TGTGCCAGCAGCTTAGACCACATCCAGGGGCCCCAGCATTTT

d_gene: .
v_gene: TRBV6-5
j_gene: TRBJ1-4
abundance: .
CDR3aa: CASSPSATNEKLFF
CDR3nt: TGTGCCAGCAGTCCTAGCGCAACTAATGAAAAACTGTTTTTT

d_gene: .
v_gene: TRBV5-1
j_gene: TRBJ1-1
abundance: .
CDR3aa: CASSLNGGVSEAFF
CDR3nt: TGCGCCAGCAGCTTGAATGGCGGGGTCTCTGAAGCTTTCTTT

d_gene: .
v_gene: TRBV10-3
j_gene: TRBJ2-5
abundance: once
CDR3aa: CAISGGETQYF
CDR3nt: TGTGCCATCTCAGGAGGGGAGACCCAGTACTTC

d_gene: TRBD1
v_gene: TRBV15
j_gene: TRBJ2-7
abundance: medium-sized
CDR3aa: CATSRDRGLVEQYF
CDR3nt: TGTGCCACCAGCCGGGACAGGGGGCTGGTCGAGCAGTACTTC

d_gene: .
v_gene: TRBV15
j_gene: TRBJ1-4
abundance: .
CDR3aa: CATSRDLGHRGEKLFF
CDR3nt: TGTGCCACCAGCAGAGATCTGGGACATCGGGGTGAAAAACTGTTTTTT

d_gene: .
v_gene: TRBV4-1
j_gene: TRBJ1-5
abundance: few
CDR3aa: CASSPTAYSNQPQHF
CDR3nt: TGCGCCAGCAGCCCAACAGCTTATAGCAATCAGCCCCAGCATTTT

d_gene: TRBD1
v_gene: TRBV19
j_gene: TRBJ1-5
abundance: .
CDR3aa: CASSTGGAAQPQHF
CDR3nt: TGTGCCAGTAGCACAGGGGGCGCGGCTCAGCCCCAGCATTTT

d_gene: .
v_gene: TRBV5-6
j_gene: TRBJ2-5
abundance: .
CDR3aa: CASSAERWETQYF
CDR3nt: TGTGCCAGCAGCGCGGAGCGGTGGGAGACCCAGTACTTC

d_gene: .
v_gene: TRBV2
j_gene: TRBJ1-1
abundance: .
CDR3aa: CASTGAPNTEAFF
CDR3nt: TGTGCCAGCACAGGGGCACCGAACACTGAAGCTTTCTTT

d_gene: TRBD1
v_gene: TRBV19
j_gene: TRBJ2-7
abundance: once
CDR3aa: CASSPRKGGTGSYEQYF
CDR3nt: TGTGCCAGTAGTCCCAGGAAGGGTGGGACAGGATCCTACGAGCAGTACTTC

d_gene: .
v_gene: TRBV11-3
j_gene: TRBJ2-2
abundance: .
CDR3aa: CASSSYREGGELFF
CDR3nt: TGTGCCAGCAGCTCATACAGGGAAGGGGGGGAGCTGTTTTTT

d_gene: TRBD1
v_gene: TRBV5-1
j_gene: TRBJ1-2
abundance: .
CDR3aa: CASSGGQNYGYTF
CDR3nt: TGCGCCAGCAGCGGGGGACAGAACTATGGCTACACCTTC

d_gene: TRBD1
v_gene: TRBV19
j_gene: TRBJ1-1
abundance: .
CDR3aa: CASRQGSTEAFF
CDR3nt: TGTGCCAGTAGACAGGGGAGCACTGAAGCTTTCTTT

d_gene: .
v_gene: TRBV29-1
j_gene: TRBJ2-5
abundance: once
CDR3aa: CSAYITGSEETQYF
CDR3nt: TGCAGCGCTTACATCACCGGGAGCGAGGAGACCCAGTACTTC

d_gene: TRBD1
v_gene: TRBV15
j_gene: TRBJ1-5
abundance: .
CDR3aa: CATSRGNRGPSNQPQHF
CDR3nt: TGTGCCACCAGCAGAGGGAACAGGGGGCCGAGCAATCAGCCCCAGCATTTT

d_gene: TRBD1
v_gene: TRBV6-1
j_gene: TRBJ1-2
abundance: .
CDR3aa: CASSEAGTGVYGYTF
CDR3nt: TGTGCCAGCAGTGAAGCCGGGACAGGGGTCTATGGCTACACCTTC

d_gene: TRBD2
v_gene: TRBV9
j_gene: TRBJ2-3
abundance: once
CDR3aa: CASSAGTSGGGRIDTQYF
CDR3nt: TGTGCCAGCAGCGCCGGGACTAGCGGGGGGGGAAGAATAGATACGCAGTATTTT

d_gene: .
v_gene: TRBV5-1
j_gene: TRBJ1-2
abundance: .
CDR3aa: CASSLDPTGWGYTF
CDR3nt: TGCGCCAGCAGCTTGGACCCTACAGGCTGGGGCTACACCTTC

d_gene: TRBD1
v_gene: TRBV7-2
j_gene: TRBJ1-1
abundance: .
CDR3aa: CASSLAGQENTEAFF
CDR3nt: TGTGCCAGCAGCTTAGCGGGACAGGAGAACACTGAAGCTTTCTTT

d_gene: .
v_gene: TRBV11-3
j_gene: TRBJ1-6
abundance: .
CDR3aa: CASSSDSIGSPLHF
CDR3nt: TGTGCCAGCAGCTCGGACAGCATCGGGTCACCCCTCCACTTT

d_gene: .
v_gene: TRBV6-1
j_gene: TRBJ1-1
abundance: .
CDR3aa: CASSEQGYTEAFF
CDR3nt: TGTGCCAGCAGTGAGCAGGGTTATACTGAAGCTTTCTTT

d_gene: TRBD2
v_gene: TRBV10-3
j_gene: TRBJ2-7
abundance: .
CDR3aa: CAMSTTGGLGEQYF
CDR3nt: TGTGCCATGAGTACCACGGGGGGGTTGGGCGAGCAGTACTTC

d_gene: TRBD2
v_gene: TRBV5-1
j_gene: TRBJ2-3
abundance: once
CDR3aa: CASSPAKTSGGRADTQYF
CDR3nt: TGCGCCAGCAGCCCGGCTAAGACTAGCGGGGGGCGGGCAGATACGCAGTATTTT

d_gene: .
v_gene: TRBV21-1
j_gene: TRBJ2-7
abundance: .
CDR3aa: CASSKDRCYEQYF
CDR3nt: TGTGCCAGCAGCAAAGACAGGTGCTACGAGCAGTACTTC

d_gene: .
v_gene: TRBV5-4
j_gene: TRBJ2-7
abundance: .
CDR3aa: CASSRPSGSSSYEQYF
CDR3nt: TGTGCCAGCAGCCGACCTTCGGGTAGTAGCTCCTACGAGCAGTACTTC